The 25 T cell receptor beta chains given below trace back to one sample, sequenced in a study of shared clonotypes between healthy human individuals. Libraries were prepared by immunoSEQ multiplex PCR; TCRdb keeps only in-frame clonotypes and omits some of them. The sample includes more than 150,000 clones, 80% to 95% seen only once; the top ten take roughly 0.07%. Material: naive CD4+ T cells sorted from blood. The sample's subset: CD45RA+ positively selected. The receptors come from a woman in her thirties in good health.

The chain recombines TRBV15 with TRBJ2-1; 10 bases match TRBD1. CDR3 length equals 16 residues. J was trimmed by 6 bases and V by 0 bases; bases with no gene match: 5. Looked up from germline, CDR1 is LNHNV and CDR2 is YYDKDF (reference sequence). The CDR3 region has the DNA TGTGCCACCAGCAGAGAGGGGGGACAGGGGAGCAATGAGCAGTTCTTC. Translation gives CATSREGGQGSNEQFF.

In the case of this clone: The junction departs from the called germline gene at one end, perhaps through a read error. V gene TRBV6-4 combines with J gene TRBJ2-7; 9 bases agree with TRBD1. This CDR3 comprises 17 residues. CDR1 and CDR2 from the germline V gene are MRHNA and SNTAGT. The CDR3 sequence: CASSYSITGTGLYEQYF. Written as DNA, the CDR3 is TGTGCCAGCAGTTACTCGATCACAGGGACAGGGCTCTACGAGCAGTACTTC.

V gene TRBV5-1 combines with J gene TRBJ1-4; D not certain. The V end was cut by 1 base, the J end by 4 bases, with 23 bases between. CDR3 length: 19 residues. Germline lookup yields CDR1 SGHRS and CDR2 YFSETQ. The CDR3 DNA reads as TGCGCCAGCAGCTTGTTTCCGGGCACGAGCACGACCAATAATGAAAAACTGTTTTTT. It encodes CASSLFPGTSTTNNEKLFF.

The chain employs TRBV27 and TRBJ1-2; no clear D. The length of the CDR3 is 14 residues. Germline loops: CDR1 MNHEY, CDR2 SMNVEV (reference sequence). V was trimmed by 4 bases and J by 1 base, leaving 10 bases between them. CDR3 in amino acids: CASSSPGVNYGYTF. CDR3 DNA sequence: TGTGCCAGCAGTTCCCCCGGGGTTAACTATGGCTACACCTTC.

V gene TRBV19 combines with J gene TRBJ1-2; 7 positions match TRBD1. Unmatched junction bases numbered 4, after V lost 2 bases and J lost 4 bases. CDR1 and CDR2 from the germline V gene are LNHDA and SQIVND (reference sequence). This CDR3 has 14 residues. CDR3 nucleotide sequence: TGTGCCAGTAGTATACAGGGGGAAGGCTATGGCTACACCTTC. As protein: CASSIQGEGYGYTF.

The chain combines TRBV11-2 with TRBJ1-2; D is ambiguous. The CDR3 extends over 13 amino acids. V lost 3 bases, J lost 3 bases, and 8 bases lay in between. Germline CDR1 reads SGHAT; CDR2 reads FQNNGV. The CDR3 DNA reads TGTGCCAGCAGCTTCCGTTCCCACTATGGCTACACCTTC. Translated: CASSFRSHYGYTF.

The chain joins TRBV10-1 to TRBJ2-1, with unresolved D. CDR1 is WNHNN and CDR2 is SYGVQD in the germline V gene (reference sequence). Trimming cost V 11 bases and J 1 base, with 9 bases left between them. The CDR3 is 12 amino acids. CDR3 residues: CASSDSYNEQFF. The CDR3 DNA follows: TGCGCCTCTTCGGATTCCTACAATGAGCAGTTCTTC.

The chain is built from TRBV7-9 and TRBJ1-1; tentative D call: TRBD1 (5 bases). Germline V gene lookup returns CDR1 SEHNR and CDR2 FQNEAQ (reference sequence). There are 13 residues in the CDR3. Trimming removed 0 bases at V and 9 bases at J, with 11 bases between. This CDR3 reads CASSLADKGKAFF. The CDR3, as DNA: TGTGCCAGCAGCTTAGCCGATAAGGGGAAAGCTTTCTTT.

The gene calls are TRBV2 and TRBJ2-2; the D is unclear. The CDR3 is made up of 15 amino acids. The germline CDR1 and CDR2 sequences are SNHLY and FYNNEI. Trimming removed 2 bases from V and 0 bases from J, with 7 bases in between. The CDR3 protein is CASSETPSNTGELFF. The CDR3 region has the DNA TGTGCCAGCAGTGAAACACCTTCGAACACCGGGGAGCTGTTTTTT.

The V and J genes are TRBV5-1 and TRBJ2-7; either TRBD1 or TRBD2 may supply D (5 bases each). V was shortened by 5 bases and J by 4 bases, with 16 bases between the two germline ends. The CDR3 length is 14 residues. Germline-derived CDR1 and CDR2 are SGHRS and YFSETQ. For the CDR3, the DNA is TGCGCCAGCAGGATCGGGACGGAAGCTTACGAGCAGTACTTC. It translates to CASRIGTEAYEQYF. Supplemented by reference TRBV5-1 and TRBJ2-7, the full variable domain reads KAGVTQTPRYLIKTRGQQVTLSCSPISGHRSVSWYQQTPGQGLQFLFEYFSETQRNKGNFPGRFSGRQFSNSRSEMNVSTLELGDSALYLCASRIGTEAYEQYFGPGTRLTVT.

The chain carries TRBV28 and TRBJ1-2; D perhaps matches TRBD1 (5 bases). V was shortened by 5 bases and J by 7 bases, with 14 bases between the two germline ends. Looked up from germline, CDR1 is MDHEN and CDR2 is SYDVKM. The CDR3 runs 13 residues. CDR3 coding DNA: TGTGCCAGCAGTCCCCCCCCAGGGCTTGGCTACACCTTC. Translated, it gives CASSPPPGLGYTF.

This chain links TRBV27 with TRBJ2-7, with 12 bases matching TRBD2. The trim removed 9 bases at V and 2 bases at J, leaving 14 bases unmatched. From germline, CDR1 is MNHEY and CDR2 SMNVEV (reference sequence). The CDR3 loop spans 17 amino acids. CDR3 in DNA: TGTGCCAGTAGCCAAAAGAGACTAGCGGGAGTCACCTACGAGCAGTACTTC. Its protein product is CASSQKRLAGVTYEQYF.

The rearrangement links TRBV28 to TRBJ2-1; 9 bases are shared with TRBD2. This CDR3 contains 20 residues. Germline CDR1 is MDHEN and CDR2 is SYDVKM. With 5 bases clipped from V and 1 base from J, the junction kept 18 bases outside the gene matches. The CDR3 nucleotides are TGTGCCAGCAGTCCCGCTTTGATTGGGGCGGGAGGGAGATCCTACAATGAGCAGTTCTTC. It translates to CASSPALIGAGGRSYNEQFF.

The chain employs TRBV5-1 and TRBJ1-1; 12 bases fit TRBD1. The germline CDR1 and CDR2 sequences are SGHRS and YFSETQ. The CDR3 is 16 amino acids. Trimming cost V 3 bases and J 5 bases; bases outside gene matches: 8. The CDR3 loop is CASSSPGQGANTEAFF. CDR3 nucleotide sequence: TGCGCCAGCAGCTCACCGGGACAGGGGGCGAATACTGAAGCTTTCTTT.

This clone has only one observation. The gene calls are TRBV28 and TRBJ2-3; D is possibly TRBD2 (6 bases). V was clipped by 4 bases and J by 2 bases, with 10 bases between them. Germline loops: CDR1 MDHEN, CDR2 SYDVKM. The CDR3 runs 14 residues. The CDR3 sequence: CASSSAGLTDTQYF. The CDR3 DNA sequence: TGTGCCAGCAGTTCCGCGGGACTCACAGATACGCAGTATTTT.

This rearrangement joins TRBV29-1 to TRBJ2-5; 9 bases align to TRBD1. The better agreement between TRBJ2-7 and the DNA end casts doubt on the J call. Germline values: CDR1 SQVTM, CDR2 ANQGSEA. This CDR3 is 13 amino acids long. For the CDR3, the DNA is TGCAGCGCGAGCGGACAGGGGCCCCTCGAGCAGTACTTC. Its protein is CSASGQGPLEQYF.

The chain is built from TRBV7-3 and TRBJ2-3, with 8 positions matching TRBD2. J gave up 2 bases and V 2 bases, and 3 bases lay outside the gene matches. The CDR3 contains 15 residues. Germline V lookup: CDR1 SGHTA, CDR2 FQGTGA. In nucleotides, the CDR3 is TGTGCCAGCAGCTTACTAGCGGGTTACACAGATACGCAGTATTTT. It yields the protein CASSLLAGYTDTQYF. Complete variable domain (other parts from reference TRBV7-3 and TRBJ2-3): GAGVSQTPSNKVTEKGKYVELRCDPISGHTALYWYRQSLGQGPEFLIYFQGTGAADDSGLPNDRFFAVRPEGSVSTLKIQRTERGDSAVYLCASSLLAGYTDTQYFGPGTRLTVL.

The chain recombines TRBV30 with TRBJ1-4; possible D gene TRBD1, 6 bases. The germline V and J ends were trimmed by 3 bases and 8 bases, with 10 bases remaining between them. The germline V gene has CDR1 GTSNPN and CDR2 SVGIG (reference sequence). CDR3 length: 12 residues. Here the CDR3 reads CAWRGRGEKLFF. The CDR3 DNA reads as TGTGCCTGGAGGGGGAGGGGGGAAAAACTGTTTTTT.

This clone was found once. The chain combines TRBV20-1 with TRBJ1-2; D unclear. Germline lookup yields CDR1 DFQATT and CDR2 SNEGSKA (reference sequence). This CDR3 comprises 11 residues. The V and J ends lost 8 bases and 3 bases respectively, with 10 bases between them. The CDR3 is CSPIVDYGYTF. CDR3 bases: TGCAGTCCTATAGTAGACTATGGCTACACCTTC.

The chain combines TRBV28 with TRBJ2-1; 9 bases are shared with TRBD2. The trim removed 4 bases at V and 3 bases at J, leaving 4 bases unmatched. CDR1 MDHEN and CDR2 SYDVKM come from the germline V gene. This CDR3 comprises 15 residues. In DNA, the CDR3 is TGTGCCAGCAGTTCGACTAGCGGTCACTACAATGAGCAGTTCTTC. Translation gives CASSSTSGHYNEQFF.

The chain joins TRBV19 to TRBJ1-1; 10 bases fit TRBD1. With V trimmed by 3 bases and J by 4 bases, 8 bases remained unmatched. Germline V gene lookup returns CDR1 LNHDA and CDR2 SQIVND (reference sequence). The CDR3 is made up of 16 amino acids. The DNA of the CDR3 is TGTGCCAGTAGTATGACAGGGGGCTTTGGTGGCACTGAAGCTTTCTTT. Amino acid sequence: CASSMTGGFGGTEAFF.

The chain couples TRBV15 to TRBJ2-7; the match to TRBD1 covers 9 bases. CDR3 length equals 15 residues. The ends lost 3 bases at V and 3 bases at J; junction bases unmatched: 6. Germline V gives CDR1 LNHNV, CDR2 YYDKDF (reference sequence). CDR3 nucleotide sequence: TGTGCCACCAGCAGCCCGGGACAGGGTTACTACGAGCAGTACTTC. Protein product: CATSSPGQGYYEQYF.

This chain uses TRBV18 with TRBJ2-5, with 7 bases matching TRBD1. Germline V gives CDR1 KGHSH, CDR2 LQKENI. This CDR3 is 14 amino acids long. Losses at the gene ends were 3 bases for V and 2 bases for J; bases not matched to a gene: 3. The DNA for the CDR3 is TGTGCCAGCTCACCCCAACAGGGGCAAGAGACCCAGTACTTC. Translation: CASSPQQGQETQYF.

The rearrangement uses TRBV28 and TRBJ2-5; a possible D gene is TRBD2 (5 bases). With the DNA end fitting TRBJ2-7 better, the J assignment may be wrong. Per the germline V gene, CDR1 is MDHEN and CDR2 is SYDVKM. The CDR3 runs 14 residues. The CDR3 DNA reads TGTGCCAGCATCGGATCTGGACTCATATACGAGCAGTACTTC. Translating it yields CASIGSGLIYEQYF.

V gene TRBV2 combines with J gene TRBJ2-4; 8 nucleotides agree with TRBD2. This CDR3 is built from 18 residues. J lost 6 bases, V lost 6 bases, and 19 bases had no gene match. Germline V CDR1 and CDR2: SNHLY, FYNNEI. The CDR3 coding sequence is TGTGCCAGCAGGCCCGGCGTAGGGACTAGACCCTTCGGAAACATTCAGTACTTC. This gives the protein CASRPGVGTRPFGNIQYF.